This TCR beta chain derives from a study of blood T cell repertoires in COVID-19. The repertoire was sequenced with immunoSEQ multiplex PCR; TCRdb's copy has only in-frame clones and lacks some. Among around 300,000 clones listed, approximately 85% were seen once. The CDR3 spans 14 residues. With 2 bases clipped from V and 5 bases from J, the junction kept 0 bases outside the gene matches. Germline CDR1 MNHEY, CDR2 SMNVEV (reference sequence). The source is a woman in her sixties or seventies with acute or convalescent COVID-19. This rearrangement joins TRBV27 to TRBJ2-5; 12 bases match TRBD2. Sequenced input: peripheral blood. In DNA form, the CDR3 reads TGTGCCAGCAGTTTAGGGACTAGCGGGGAGACCCAGTACTTC. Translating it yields CASSLGTSGETQYF.